This entry describes one T cell receptor (beta chain). Its cognate antigen is unknown. Method: immunoSEQ multiplex PCR; TCRdb's copy keeps in-frame clones and lacks some. Of about 45,000 clones listed, 70% to 80% are singletons. The entry originates in a study of vaccination effects on CD4 cells after COVID-19. Sequencing was preceded by expansion of antigen-specific CD4+ T cells with viral peptide pools in the ViraFEST assay. Scientists isolated CD4+ T cells after a roughly nine-day culture period ended. Nucleocapsid antibody tests were negative, and the vaccine recipients had no prior SARS-CoV-2 infection. The culture medium for roughly 1.9 million PBMC per well included 9.5 to 10 IU/ml IL-2 and about 10 ug/ml peptides. On days 3 and 7, fresh IL-2 medium replaced half the medium. General observations from the study: Marked clonal contraction of infection- and vaccine-induced clones was seen late after vaccination.

The germline V gene encodes CDR1 GTSNPN and CDR2 SVGIG (reference sequence). The CDR3 is 13 residues long. The V end lost 2 bases, the J end lost 5 bases, and 10 bases lay between the germline ends. V is TRBV30 and J is TRBJ2-1; D remains unclear. This specimen consisted of CD4+ T cells from PBMCs cultured with SARS-CoV-2 spike peptides, obtained before COVID-19 vaccination. This receptor was identified in a human donor who received a COVID-19 vaccine. The CDR3 DNA reads as TGTGCCTGGAGTACCGAAATCAACAATGAGCAGTTCTTC. This encodes CAWSTEINNEQFF.